This T cell receptor beta chain originates from a study of cytomegalovirus exposure and HLA in healthy donors. Regarding the study as a whole: Rates of TCR association differed by HLA locus in a later analysis, with DRB1 highest and HLA-C lowest. A later analysis appeared to link common viral pathogens to several of the most significant clusters. One cluster of highly shared sequence variants probably arose as a sequencing artifact.

This PCR relied on a set of 60 Vbeta primers and 13 Jbeta primers. The repertoire was sequenced with immunoSEQ multiplex PCR; TCRdb's copy has only in-frame clones and lacks some. In the table there are some 120,000 clones, 80% of which are singletons. This clone was observed a single time. Its antigen is as yet unknown. The length of the CDR3 is 12 residues. CDR1 and CDR2 (germline): SNHLY, FYNNEI. Trimming removed 4 bases from V and 6 bases from J; junction bases left unmatched: 2. At sampling all donors were nominally healthy, likely with unrecorded immune exposures. Sequencing was done on a sample of PBMCs. V gene TRBV2 combines with J gene TRBJ2-7; TRBD1 matches 8 bases. The TCR comes from a man aged 40-50 years in good health and CMV-seronegative. The CDR3 loop is CASSVDRGEQYF. In nucleotides, the CDR3 is TGTGCCAGCAGTGTAGACAGGGGCGAGCAGTACTTC.